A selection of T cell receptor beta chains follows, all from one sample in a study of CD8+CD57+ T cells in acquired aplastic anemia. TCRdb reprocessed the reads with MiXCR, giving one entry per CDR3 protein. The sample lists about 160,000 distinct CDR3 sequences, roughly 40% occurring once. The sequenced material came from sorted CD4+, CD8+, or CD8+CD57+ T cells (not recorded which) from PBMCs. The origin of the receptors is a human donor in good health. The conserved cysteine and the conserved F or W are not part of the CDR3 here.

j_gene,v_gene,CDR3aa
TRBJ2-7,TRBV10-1,ASSEQKGQTPYEQY
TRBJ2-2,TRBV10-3,AISGYTGTTGELF
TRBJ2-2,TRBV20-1,SARPTSGSDTGELF
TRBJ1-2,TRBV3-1,ASSPSVDFSGYT
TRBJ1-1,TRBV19,ASSMETDTEAF
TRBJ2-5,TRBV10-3,AIGESGVETQY
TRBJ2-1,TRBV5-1,ASSSAGIYNEQF
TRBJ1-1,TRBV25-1,ASSEFVQSTEAF
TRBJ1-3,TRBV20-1,SAGPGGSAGNTIY
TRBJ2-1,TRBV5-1,ASSLDGTVFSYNEQF
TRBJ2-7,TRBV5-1,ASSLLRDPTYEQY
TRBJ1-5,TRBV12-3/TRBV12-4,ASSFGASNQPQH